This T cell receptor beta chain was documented in a study of early T cells in non-severe SARS-CoV-2 infection. MiXCR, run by TCRdb on the 5' RACE reads, gives a single entry per CDR3 protein. The sample includes over 85,000 distinct CDR3 sequences, roughly 17% seen only once; the top ten take roughly 1.3%. Germline loops: CDR1 LNHDA, CDR2 SQIVND (reference sequence). The CDR3 sequence is 16 residues long. J gave up 4 bases and V 4 bases, and 7 bases lay outside the gene matches. The sequence was collected from an adult who was a healthcare worker with PCR-confirmed SARS-CoV-2 infection or an uninfected control (not recorded which). V usage is TRBV19 and J usage is TRBJ2-5, with 12 nucleotides matching TRBD2. Source material: whole blood. The CDR3 sequence: CASSRRLAGVGETQYF. The CDR3 bases are TGTGCCAGTAGTAGAAGACTAGCGGGAGTCGGAGAGACCCAGTACTTC.